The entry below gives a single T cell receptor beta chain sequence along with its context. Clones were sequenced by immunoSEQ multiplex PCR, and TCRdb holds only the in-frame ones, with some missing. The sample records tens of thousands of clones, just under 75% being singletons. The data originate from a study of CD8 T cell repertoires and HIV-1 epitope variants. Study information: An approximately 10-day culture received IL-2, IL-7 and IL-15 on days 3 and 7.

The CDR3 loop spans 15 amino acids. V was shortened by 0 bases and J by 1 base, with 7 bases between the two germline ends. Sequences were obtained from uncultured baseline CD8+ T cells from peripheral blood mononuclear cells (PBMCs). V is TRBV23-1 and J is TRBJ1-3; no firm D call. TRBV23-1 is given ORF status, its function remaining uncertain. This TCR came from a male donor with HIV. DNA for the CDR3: TGCGCCAGCAGTCAATCGATAAGATCTGGAAACACCATATATTTT. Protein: CASSQSIRSGNTIYF.